The clone carrying this T cell receptor beta chain was observed a handful of times. What it recognizes is unknown. The sample belongs to a study of naive and memory T cell subsets. Study outcomes and limitations: In CD4 and CD8 cells, diversity dropped from naive through EMRA. Naive repertoires, especially CD8, held a few larger clonotypes, possibly memory cells re-expressing CD45RA.

Separate alpha and beta amplification began at the second PCR step. Two oligonucleotides, mixed equimolar, formed the beta constant-region primer covering TRBC1 and TRBC2. The ligated cDNA underwent four PCR rounds using SP2 and nested alpha and beta constant-region primers. TCRdb re-analysed the UMI-ligation and nested PCR reads in MiXCR, keeping a single row per CDR3 protein. The sample includes about 150,000 distinct CDR3 sequences, 22% of them seen just once. This receptor was taken from a human donor in good health. The source material was naive CD4+ T cells from blood.

The CDR3 bases are TGTGCCAGCAGCGTACTCCAGAACACTGAAGCTTTCTTT. It codes for CASSVLQNTEAFF. V gene TRBV9 combines with J gene TRBJ1-1; no clear D gene. Per germline, CDR1 SGDLS and CDR2 YYNGEE. This CDR3 comprises 13 residues. V was cut by 1 base and J by 1 base, with 5 bases left in between. Supplemented by reference TRBV9 and TRBJ1-1, the full variable domain reads DSGVTQTPKHLITATGQRVTLRCSPRSGDLSVYWYQQSLDQGLQFLIQYYNGEERAKGNILERFSAQQFPDLHSELNLSSLELGDSALYFCASSVLQNTEAFFGQGTRLTVV.